This is a list of T cell receptor beta chains from one sample in a study of cytomegalovirus exposure and HLA in healthy donors. Repertoires were generated with immunoSEQ multiplex PCR, while TCRdb's copy carries only in-frame clones and drops some. The sample includes around 220,000 clones, more than 60% of them seen just once. The sequenced sample was PBMCs. The receptor set was obtained from a woman in her 30s in good health and CMV-seronegative. CDR3s include the opening cysteine and the closing phenylalanine or tryptophan. D genes are given only for firm matches. Rows may omit the clone size; those that give it use once, few, many or a size class.

d_call j_call v_call clone_size cdr3_length cdr3_nt cdr3_aa
. TRBJ1-6 TRBV5-8 few 14 TGTGCCAGCAACCCTGGGCAGTACAATTCACCCCTCCACTTT CASNPGQYNSPLHF
TRBD1 TRBJ1-1 TRBV2 . 14 TGTGCCAGCAGCTATACAGGGGAGGACACTGAAGCTTTCTTT CASSYTGEDTEAFF
. TRBJ2-7 TRBV5-1 . 13 TGCGCCAGCAGCCCCGGACAGTACTACGAGCAGTACTTC CASSPGQYYEQYF
TRBD1 TRBJ1-5 TRBV7-9 few 18 TGTGCCAGCAGCTTAGGGGGCCGGCAGGGGGGCAGCAATCAGCCCCAGCATTTT CASSLGGRQGGSNQPQHF
. TRBJ1-1 TRBV7-9 . 17 TGTTCCAGCAGCTTAGCCCCCACCTGGACAGTGAACACTGAAGCTTTCTTT CSSSLAPTWTVNTEAFF
TRBD2 TRBJ2-3 TRBV14 few 20 TGTGCCAGCAGCCAAAGGCCAGGGCTAGCGGGAGAACGGAGCACAGATACGCAGTATTTT CASSQRPGLAGERSTDTQYF
TRBD1 TRBJ1-2 TRBV5-1 . 15 TGCGCCAGCAGCTTGGAGGGACAGGGAAGGAATGGCTACACCTTC CASSLEGQGRNGYTF
. TRBJ1-1 TRBV11-3 . 13 TGTGCCAGCAGTCCTCGGGTGGGCACTGAAGCTTTCTTT CASSPRVGTEAFF
. TRBJ1-5 TRBV25-1 . 14 TGTGCCAGCAGTCCGGCGGGGGGCGGACAGCCCCAGCATTTT CASSPAGGGQPQHF
TRBD1 TRBJ1-2 TRBV6-5 . 14 TGTGCCAGCAGTTACGAACAGGGGATCTATGGCTACACCTTC CASSYEQGIYGYTF